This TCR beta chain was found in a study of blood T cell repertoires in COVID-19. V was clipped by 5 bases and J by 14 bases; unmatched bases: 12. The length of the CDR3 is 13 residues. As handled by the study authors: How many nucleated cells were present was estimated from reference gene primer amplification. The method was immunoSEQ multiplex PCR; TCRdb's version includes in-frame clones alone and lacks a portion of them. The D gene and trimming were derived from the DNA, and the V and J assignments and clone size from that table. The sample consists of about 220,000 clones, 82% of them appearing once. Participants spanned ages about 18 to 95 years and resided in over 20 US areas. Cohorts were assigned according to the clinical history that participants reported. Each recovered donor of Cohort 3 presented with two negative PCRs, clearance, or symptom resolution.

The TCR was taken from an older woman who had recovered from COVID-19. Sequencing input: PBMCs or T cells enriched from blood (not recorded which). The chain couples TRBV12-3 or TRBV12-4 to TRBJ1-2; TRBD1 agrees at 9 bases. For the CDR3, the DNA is TGTGCCAGCAGTCTCCGACAGGGGGGTTTCGTAACCTTC. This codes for CASSLRQGGFVTF.